Listed here are 7 T cell receptor beta chains from one sample, sequenced in a study of early T cells in non-severe SARS-CoV-2 infection. TCRdb reanalysed the 5' RACE reads using MiXCR and keeps one entry per CDR3 protein. The data show tens of thousands of distinct CDR3 sequences, under 7.5% seen once. Sequencing used whole blood. These receptors were taken from an adult who was a healthcare worker with PCR-confirmed SARS-CoV-2 infection or an uninfected control (not recorded which).

In its sample, this clonotype was seen a few times. The rearrangement links TRBV19 to TRBJ2-7; 9 bases agree with TRBD1. Per the germline V gene, CDR1 is LNHDA and CDR2 is SQIVND (reference sequence). V was clipped by 9 bases and J by 5 bases; unmatched bases: 11. The CDR3 length is 14 residues. This CDR3 is CASVPGQGPHEQYF. DNA of the CDR3: TGTGCCAGCGTTCCGGGACAGGGACCCCACGAGCAGTACTTC.

This clonotype was observed at least ten times. The genes are TRBV6-1 and TRBJ2-2; 10 bases align to TRBD2. There are 16 residues in the CDR3. The junction had 5 bases not matched to a gene; V was cut back by 2 bases and J by 5 bases. Germline CDR1 reads MNHNS; CDR2 reads SASEGT. The CDR3 here is CASSEWSGRETGELFF. Written as DNA, the CDR3 is TGTGCCAGCAGTGAATGGAGCGGGAGGGAGACCGGGGAGCTGTTTTTT.

This clonotype was counted at least ten times. The chain links TRBV7-9 to TRBJ2-3, with TRBD1 matching over 9 bases. After removal of 4 bases from V and 4 bases from J, the junction contained 15 bases not matched to a gene. In germline, CDR1 is SEHNR, CDR2 FQNEAQ (reference sequence). The CDR3 length is 18 residues. Here the CDR3 DNA reads TGTGCCAGCAGCTACTCGGAGTTTTGGACAGGGGAGGCAGATACGCAGTATTTT. This gives the protein CASSYSEFWTGEADTQYF.

This clonotype was picked up a small number of times. V is TRBV12-5 and J is TRBJ1-1, with D unclear. Trimming cost V 6 bases and J 4 bases, with 21 bases left between them. Germline loops: CDR1 LGHNT, CDR2 FRNRAP. The CDR3 totals 16 residues. The CDR3 sequence: CASGGGVVIWTTEAFF. Here the CDR3 DNA reads TGTGCTAGTGGGGGCGGGGTAGTTATTTGGACCACTGAAGCTTTCTTT.

This clonotype was detected many times. This chain joins TRBV11-2 and TRBJ2-1, with 7 bases fitting TRBD2. The germline gives CDR1 SGHAT, CDR2 FQNNGV. J lost 5 bases, V lost 1 base, and 8 bases had no gene match. This CDR3 has 16 amino acids. CDR3 sequence reads: CASSLGREEMNNEQFF. The CDR3 DNA reads as TGTGCCAGCAGCTTAGGACGGGAGGAGATGAACAATGAGCAGTTCTTC.

This clonotype was recorded many times. CDR3 bases: TGTGCCAGCAGCCGGCTAGCGGGAGCGCCGGCCGAGCAGTACTTC. This codes for CASSRLAGAPAEQYF. The chain combines TRBV3-1 with TRBJ2-7; 10 bases line up with TRBD2. Trimming at V came to 4 bases and at J to 6 bases, leaving 9 bases not matched to a gene. This CDR3 has 15 amino acids. The V gene's germline CDR1 is LGHDT and CDR2 YNNKEL (reference sequence).

This clonotype showed up many times. The chain uses TRBV6-5 and TRBJ2-3; TRBD1 matches at 8 bases. The CDR3 extends over 16 amino acids. V was clipped by 3 bases and J by 1 base; unmatched bases: 6. Germline V gives CDR1 MNHEY, CDR2 SVGAGI. CDR3 nucleotides: TGTGCCAGCAGTTATTCCCCGGGACAGGGCACAGATACGCAGTATTTT. This translates into CASSYSPGQGTDTQYF.